Below are 21 T cell receptor beta chains sequenced from a single sample in a study of T cell responses to AZD1222 COVID-19 vaccine. Clones were read by immunoSEQ multiplex PCR, and TCRdb kept only the in-frame ones, dropping some. This table has about 180,000 clones, 85% to 95% appearing once. Specimen: peripheral blood, collected 28 days after the second AZD1222 dose. These receptor sequences come from an adult who received the AZD1222 COVID-19 vaccine.

The chain recombines TRBV12-5 with TRBJ1-1; D uncertain. Trimming took 4 bases from V and 11 from J, leaving 11 bases between them. Germline V gives CDR1 LGHNT, CDR2 FRNRAP. CDR3 size: 11 residues. CDR3 DNA sequence: TGTGCTAGTGGTTCGAGGCAAAATGCTTTCTTT. Translated: CASGSRQNAFF.

The chain has TRBV24-1 and TRBJ1-2; 10 bases are a match to TRBD1. Trimming cost V 4 bases and J 7 bases; bases outside gene matches: 8. Germline CDR1 reads KGHDR; CDR2 reads SFDVKD. The CDR3 spans 15 residues. In DNA, the CDR3 is TGTGCCACCAGTGAAGACGACAGGGGGCGGTCTGGCTACACCTTC. Translated, it gives CATSEDDRGRSGYTF.

The rearrangement uses TRBV6-5 and TRBJ1-2; the D is unclear. Per germline, CDR1 MNHEY and CDR2 SVGAGI. The V end was cut by 0 bases, the J end by 4 bases, with 9 bases between. This CDR3 comprises 14 residues. Here the CDR3 DNA reads TGTGCCAGCAGTTACTCCCCCTGGGGCTATGGCTACACCTTC. This gives the protein CASSYSPWGYGYTF.

V and J are TRBV19 and TRBJ1-6; TRBD1 matches 7 bases. The germline V gene encodes CDR1 LNHDA and CDR2 SQIVND (reference sequence). V was pared by 5 bases and J by 7 bases, with 14 bases of the junction left unmatched. This CDR3 is 17 amino acids long. CDR3 bases: TGTGCCAGTAGTCCCCAAGCACCGGGACAGACGAATTCACCCCTCCACTTT. Protein product: CASSPQAPGQTNSPLHF.

The CDR3 loop reads CASSDLAGGFNEQYF. The CDR3 nucleotides are TGTGCCAGCAGTGATCTGGCAGGGGGCTTCAACGAGCAGTACTTC. V is TRBV6-1 and J is TRBJ2-7, with 8 bases identical to TRBD1. This CDR3 spans 15 amino acids. Trimming cost V 3 bases and J 5 bases; bases outside gene matches: 9. The germline V gene encodes CDR1 MNHNS and CDR2 SASEGT.

CDR3 sequence (DNA): TGTGCCAGCAGCCATATATGGGCAGGTGAAGAGACCCAGTACTTC. Protein sequence: CASSHIWAGEETQYF. The V and J genes are TRBV7-8 and TRBJ2-5; D is unresolved. CDR3 length: 15 amino acids. Germline loops: CDR1 SGHVS, CDR2 FQNEAQ. V lost 5 bases and J lost 3, with 16 bases in between.

The chain combines TRBV5-1 with TRBJ1-1; D is unclear. The CDR3 consists of 14 residues. Trimming removed 0 bases at V and 1 base at J, with 7 bases between. Germline CDR1 reads SGHRS; CDR2 reads YFSETQ. Written as DNA, the CDR3 is TGCGCCAGCAGCTTGGACAGAAGGAACACTGAAGCTTTCTTT. This encodes CASSLDRRNTEAFF.

This chain connects TRBV12-5 to TRBJ2-7; 7 nucleotides agree with TRBD2. The length of the CDR3 is 17 residues. The junction had 11 bases not matched to a gene; V was cut back by 3 bases and J by 0 bases. Germline lookup yields CDR1 LGHNT and CDR2 FRNRAP. CDR3 sequence (DNA): TGTGCTAGTGGTTTTCCCGGGGGAGCGGGGAGCTCCTACGAGCAGTACTTC. Translation: CASGFPGGAGSSYEQYF.

This chain links TRBV7-8 with TRBJ2-1, with TRBD1 matching over 7 bases. CDR3 length: 14 amino acids. Germline-derived CDR1 and CDR2 are SGHVS and FQNEAQ. V was clipped by 6 bases and J by 5 bases; unmatched bases: 7. CDR3 in DNA: TGTGCCAGCAGTCCCAGGGGGTCGGACAATGAGCAGTTCTTC. Translation gives CASSPRGSDNEQFF. Based on the CDR3 plus reference TRBV7-8 and TRBJ2-1, the full variable domain is GAGVSQSPRYKVAKRGQDVALRCDPISGHVSLFWYQQALGQGPEFLTYFQNEAQLDKSGLPSDRFFAERPEGSVSTLKIQRTQQEDSAVYLCASSPRGSDNEQFFGPGTRLTVL.

This clone was seen only a few times. Other DNA sequences of this sample code for an identical CDR3. V and J are TRBV19 and TRBJ2-3; D not resolved. V lost 5 bases to trimming and J lost 1 base, with 7 bases between them. Per the germline V gene, CDR1 is LNHDA and CDR2 is SQIVND (reference sequence). This CDR3 has 13 amino acids. The CDR3 protein is CASSLSGTDTQYF. As DNA, the CDR3 is TGTGCCAGTAGTCTCTCAGGCACAGATACGCAGTATTTT.

This sequence joins TRBV19 and TRBJ1-5; D is possibly TRBD1 (5 bases). This CDR3 is built from 13 residues. V was clipped by 6 bases and J by 5 bases, with 11 bases between them. The germline gives CDR1 LNHDA, CDR2 SQIVND (reference sequence). DNA of the CDR3: TGTGCCAGTAGCGGCGGGGCGGATCAGCCCCAGCATTTT. It is translated as CASSGGADQPQHF. Combining the CDR3 with reference TRBV19 and TRBJ1-5 gives the whole variable domain DGGITQSPKYLFRKEGQNVTLSCEQNLNHDAMYWYRQDPGQGLRLIYYSQIVNDFQKGDIAEGYSVSREKKESFPLTVTSAQKNPTAFYLCASSGGADQPQHFGDGTRLSIL.

The rearrangement joins TRBV14 to TRBJ2-5; 8 bases line up with TRBD2. After removal of 1 base from V and 5 bases from J, the junction contained 9 bases not matched to a gene. The CDR3 is 16 amino acids. The germline V gene has CDR1 SGHDN and CDR2 FVKESK. The CDR3 spells CASSQVGAGVRETQYF. Here the CDR3 DNA reads TGTGCCAGCAGCCAAGTGGGAGCGGGAGTGCGCGAGACCCAGTACTTC.

The genes are TRBV9 and TRBJ2-2, with 7 bases lining up with TRBD1. This CDR3 region has 14 residues. Per germline, CDR1 SGDLS and CDR2 YYNGEE. Trimming removed 0 bases from V and 7 bases from J; junction bases left unmatched: 3. The CDR3 DNA sequence: TGTGCCAGCAGCGTAGTCACAGGGGTCGGGGAGCTGTTTTTT. Its protein product is CASSVVTGVGELFF. Complete variable domain (other parts from reference TRBV9 and TRBJ2-2): DSGVTQTPKHLITATGQRVTLRCSPRSGDLSVYWYQQSLDQGLQFLIQYYNGEERAKGNILERFSAQQFPDLHSELNLSSLELGDSALYFCASSVVTGVGELFFGEGSRLTVL.

This clone appeared once. The rearrangement joins TRBV5-4 to TRBJ1-6, with D perhaps matching TRBD1 (5 bases). V was shortened by 0 bases and J by 11 bases, with 12 bases between the two germline ends. The CDR3 totals 14 residues. The germline gives CDR1 SGHNT, CDR2 YYREEE (reference sequence). The chain's CDR3 is CASSLDQGVTPLHF. CDR3 nucleotide sequence: TGTGCCAGCAGCTTGGACCAGGGAGTAACACCCCTCCACTTT.

The chain links TRBV18 to TRBJ1-4; D unresolved. The V gene's germline CDR1 is KGHSH and CDR2 LQKENI. The CDR3 is 14 residues long. V was shortened by 2 bases and J by 3 bases, with 7 bases between the two germline ends. This CDR3 reads CASSPMAANEKLFF. In DNA, the CDR3 is TGTGCCAGCTCACCAATGGCAGCTAATGAAAAACTGTTTTTT.

The count of this clone is one. The V call is TRBV12-3 or TRBV12-4, the J call TRBJ1-5; D gene unclear. V dropped 3 bases and J dropped 1 base, with 4 bases sitting between them. This CDR3 comprises 13 residues. The CDR3 loop is CASSFLSNQPQHF. CDR3 in DNA: TGTGCCAGCAGTTTCCTGAGCAATCAGCCCCAGCATTTT.

For this clone: At one of its ends the junction is not consistent with the germline gene, which may arise from a read error. The genes are TRBV11-1 and TRBJ2-5, with 10 nucleotides matching TRBD2. The CDR3 length is 15 residues. Germline CDR1 and CDR2: SGHAT and FQDESV (reference sequence). The CDR3 DNA sequence: TGTGCCAGCAGCCTAGCACTAGCGGGGCATGAGACCCAGTACTTC. It is translated as CASSLALAGHETQYF.

The chain's CDR3 is CASRRIQGMWNSPLHF. Here the CDR3 DNA reads TGTGCCAGTAGAAGGATACAGGGAATGTGGAATTCACCCCTCCACTTT. V usage is TRBV19 and J usage is TRBJ1-6, with D possibly being TRBD1 (6 bases). This CDR3 has 16 residues. V was shortened by 6 bases and J by 7 bases, with 19 bases between the two germline ends. Germline assignment: CDR1 LNHDA and CDR2 SQIVND (reference sequence).

This clone has just one count. The rearrangement links TRBV5-5 to TRBJ1-5, with unresolved D. Germline V gene data show CDR1 as SGHKS and CDR2 as YYEKEE (reference sequence). This CDR3 region has 15 residues. V dropped 4 bases and J dropped 3 bases, with 14 bases sitting between them. CDR3 DNA: TGTGCCAGCAGCCTCCTGGACGGATTCAATCAGCCCCAGCATTTT. Protein: CASSLLDGFNQPQHF.

The CDR3 here is CASSIQGQGGTPLHF. CDR3 DNA sequence: TGTGCCAGCAGCATCCAGGGGCAGGGAGGTACACCCCTCCACTTT. J is TRBJ1-6 and V is TRBV21-1. TRBV21-1 has pseudogene status. The CDR3 loop spans 15 amino acids.

The chain links TRBV4-3 to TRBJ1-2; unclear D gene. The CDR3 is 14 amino acids. V lost 0 bases, J lost 6 bases, and 11 bases lay in between. Germline values: CDR1 LGHNA, CDR2 YSLEER. The CDR3 sequence is CASSQEGGVHGYTF. Written as DNA, the CDR3 is TGCGCCAGCAGCCAAGAGGGCGGGGTCCATGGCTACACCTTC.